The present entry profiles one T cell receptor (beta chain) with its context. This CDR3 spans 15 amino acids. The germline CDR1 and CDR2 sequences are MGHRA and YSYEKL. The J segment lost 6 bases and the V segment lost 5 bases, leaving 8 bases of the junction unmatched. This specimen comes from a study of blood T cell repertoires in COVID-19. Looking at the study overall: The samples span acute and convalescent COVID-19 from the United States, Italy and Spain. Sample material is recorded as cDNA or gDNA derived from T cells, B-cell-depleted T cells, or PBMCs.

Authors' processing steps: Amplification from reference gene primers served as the basis for estimated nucleated cell counts. Only in-frame clones appear in the TCRdb table, and some are missing; sequencing was by immunoSEQ multiplex PCR. The V and J calls and clone size were taken over from that table, and D and trimming were inferred from the DNA. The sample has approximately 80,000 clones, around 78% seen once. The sample consisted of peripheral blood. The clonotype originates from a human donor in a cohort sampled during active COVID-19. This rearrangement joins TRBV4-1 to TRBJ2-1; 9 nucleotides agree with TRBD2. The DNA of the CDR3 is TGCGCCAGCAGCTACGCCCTAGCGGGAATCAATGAGCAGTTCTTC. Its translation is CASSYALAGINEQFF.